The clone carrying this TCR beta chain was observed a few times. Its antigen is as yet unknown. The CDR3 extends over 14 amino acids. Trimming took off 7 bases at V and 0 bases at J, with 10 bases between the two ends. Germline lookup yields CDR1 SEHNR and CDR2 FQNEAQ (reference sequence). The record originates from a study of blood T cells in healthy people across ages. Study results and limitations: Whereas aged donors had fewer naive CD4+ cells, long-lived donors had more of them and higher diversity.

Next came a second PCR, run for about 6 to 11 cycles, which used a sample-barcoded 5' primer along with a J-beta primer mix. In TCRdb, the 5' RACE reads were re-called with MiXCR into one record per CDR3 protein. This sample carries approximately 780,000 distinct CDR3 sequences, under 30% of them seen once, and the ten largest clones take under 3%. This same sample was also taken into another study, of T cells of mothers and their children. That study reports: Each mother yielded more than 9 million TCR beta CDR3 reads. Each child yielded a few million reads. With unrelated pairs as the comparison, related mother-child pairs had a slightly higher overlap that was not significant. Nobody spotted any persistent microchimeric T cell clones.

The chain combines TRBV7-9 with TRBJ1-3, with unresolved D. The specimen was blood. This TCR was sampled from a boy between 10 and 17 years old in good health. The chain's CDR3 is CASTVQNSGNTIYF. Here the CDR3 DNA reads TGTGCCAGCACCGTACAGAACTCTGGAAACACCATATATTTT. Using reference TRBV7-9 and TRBJ1-3 for the parts outside the CDR3, the full variable domain is DTGVSQNPRHKITKRGQNVTFRCDPISEHNRLYWYRQTLGQGPEFLTYFQNEAQLEKSRLLSDRFSAERPKGSFSTLEIQRTEQGDSAMYLCASTVQNSGNTIYFGEGSWLTVV.